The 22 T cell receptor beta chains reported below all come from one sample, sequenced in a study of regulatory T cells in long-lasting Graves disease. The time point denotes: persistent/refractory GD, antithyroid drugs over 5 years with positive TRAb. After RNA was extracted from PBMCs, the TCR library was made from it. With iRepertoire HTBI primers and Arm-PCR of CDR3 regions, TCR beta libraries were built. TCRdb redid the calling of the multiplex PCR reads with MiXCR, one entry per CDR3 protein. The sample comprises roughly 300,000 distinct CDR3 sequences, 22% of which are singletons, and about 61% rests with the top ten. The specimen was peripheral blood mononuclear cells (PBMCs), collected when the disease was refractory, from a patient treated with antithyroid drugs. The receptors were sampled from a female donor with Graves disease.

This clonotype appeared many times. The chain's CDR3 is CASSLVGMGDGYTF. In DNA form, the CDR3 reads TGTGCCAGCAGCTTAGTTGGGATGGGGGATGGCTACACCTTC. The chain links TRBV13 to TRBJ1-2, with D perhaps matching TRBD1 (5 bases). The CDR3 totals 14 residues. Germline V gene data show CDR1 as PRHDT and CDR2 as FYEKMQ (reference sequence). The V gene lost 1 base and the J gene lost 6 bases, with 12 bases spanning the gap.

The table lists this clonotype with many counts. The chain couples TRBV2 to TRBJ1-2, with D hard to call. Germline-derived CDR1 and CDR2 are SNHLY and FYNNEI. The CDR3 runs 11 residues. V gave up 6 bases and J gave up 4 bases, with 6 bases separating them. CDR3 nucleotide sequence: TGTGCCAGCAGGGCGGCCTATGGCTACACCTTC. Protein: CASRAAYGYTF.

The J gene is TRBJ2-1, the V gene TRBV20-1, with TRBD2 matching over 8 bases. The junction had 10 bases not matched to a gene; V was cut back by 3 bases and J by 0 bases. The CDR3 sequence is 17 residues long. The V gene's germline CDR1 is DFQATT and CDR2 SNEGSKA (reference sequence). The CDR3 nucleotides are TGCAGTGCTAGTGGGACTAGTTTGTCGCGCTCCTACAATGAGCAGTTCTTC. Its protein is CSASGTSLSRSYNEQFF.

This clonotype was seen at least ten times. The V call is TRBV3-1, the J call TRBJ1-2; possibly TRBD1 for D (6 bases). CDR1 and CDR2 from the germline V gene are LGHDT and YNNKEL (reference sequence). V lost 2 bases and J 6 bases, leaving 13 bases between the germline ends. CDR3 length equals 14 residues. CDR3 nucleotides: TGTGCCAGCAGCCAACCCGCCGAGGGGGATGGCTACACCTTC. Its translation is CASSQPAEGDGYTF.

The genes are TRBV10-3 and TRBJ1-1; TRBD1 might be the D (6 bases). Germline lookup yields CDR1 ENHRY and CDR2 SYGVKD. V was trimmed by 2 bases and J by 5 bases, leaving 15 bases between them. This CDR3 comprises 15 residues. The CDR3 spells CAISEVTGRRTEAFF. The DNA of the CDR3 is TGTGCCATCAGTGAGGTGACAGGTCGAAGGACTGAAGCTTTCTTT.

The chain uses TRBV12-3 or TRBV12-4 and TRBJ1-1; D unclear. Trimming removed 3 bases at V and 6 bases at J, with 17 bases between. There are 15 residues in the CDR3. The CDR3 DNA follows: TGTGCCAGCAGTTTTTTTGGCGGTTCGATGGCTGAAGCTTTCTTT. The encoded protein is CASSFFGGSMAEAFF.

For the CDR3, the DNA is TGTGCCACCAGCAGAGAAACAGGGGATACGCAGTATTTT. Protein product: CATSRETGDTQYF. The V gene is TRBV15, the J gene TRBJ2-3; D might be TRBD1 (6 bases). The V end was cut by 0 bases, the J end by 6 bases, with 7 bases between. Germline V gene sequence: CDR1 LNHNV, CDR2 YYDKDF (reference sequence). This CDR3 has 13 residues.

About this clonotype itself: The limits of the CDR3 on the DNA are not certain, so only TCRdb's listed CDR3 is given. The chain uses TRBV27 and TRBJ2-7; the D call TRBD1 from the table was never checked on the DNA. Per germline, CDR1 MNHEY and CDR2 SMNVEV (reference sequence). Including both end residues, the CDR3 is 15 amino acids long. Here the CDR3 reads CASSLSLRGLSEQYF.

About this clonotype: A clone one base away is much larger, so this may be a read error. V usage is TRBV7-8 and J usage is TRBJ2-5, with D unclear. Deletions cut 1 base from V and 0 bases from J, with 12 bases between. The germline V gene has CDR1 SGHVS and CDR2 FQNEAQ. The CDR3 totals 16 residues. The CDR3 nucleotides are TGTGCCAGCAGCTTAGTCGCGGTCGGGCACCAAGAGACCCAGTACTTC. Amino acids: CASSLVAVGHQETQYF. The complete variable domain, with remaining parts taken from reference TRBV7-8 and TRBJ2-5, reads GAGVSQSPRYKVAKRGQDVALRCDPISGHVSLFWYQQALGQGPEFLTYFQNEAQLDKSGLPSDRFFAERPEGSVSTLKIQRTQQEDSAVYLCASSLVAVGHQETQYFGPGTRLLVL.

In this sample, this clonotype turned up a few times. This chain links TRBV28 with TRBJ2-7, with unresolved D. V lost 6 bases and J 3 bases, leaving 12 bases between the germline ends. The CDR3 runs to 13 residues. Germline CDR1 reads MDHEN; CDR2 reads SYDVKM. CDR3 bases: TGTGCCAGCAGGGGTGTCCGGAACTACGAGCAGTACTTC. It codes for CASRGVRNYEQYF.

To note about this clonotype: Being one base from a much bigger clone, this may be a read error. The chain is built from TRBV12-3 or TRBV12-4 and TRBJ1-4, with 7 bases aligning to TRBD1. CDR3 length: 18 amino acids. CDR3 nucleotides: TGTGCCAGCAGAACCCGGACAGGAGATGACTCAACTAATGAAAACCTGTTTTTT. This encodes CASRTRTGDDSTNENLFF.

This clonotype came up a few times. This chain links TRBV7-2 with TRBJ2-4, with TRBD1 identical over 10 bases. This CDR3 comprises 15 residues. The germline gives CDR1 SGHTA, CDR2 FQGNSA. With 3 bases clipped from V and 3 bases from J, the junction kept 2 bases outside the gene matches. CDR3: CASSLGQGIKNIQYF. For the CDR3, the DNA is TGTGCCAGCAGCTTGGGACAGGGGATCAAAAACATTCAGTACTTC.

The CDR3 spells CSASPSSPLLWNTEAFF. CDR3 bases: TGCAGTGCTAGCCCTAGTTCACCCCTGCTATGGAACACTGAAGCTTTCTTT. The chain combines TRBV20-1 with TRBJ1-1; no firm D call. Trimming shortened V by 3 bases and J by 1 base, and 21 bases separated the two germline ends. This CDR3 contains 17 residues. From germline, CDR1 is DFQATT and CDR2 SNEGSKA (reference sequence).

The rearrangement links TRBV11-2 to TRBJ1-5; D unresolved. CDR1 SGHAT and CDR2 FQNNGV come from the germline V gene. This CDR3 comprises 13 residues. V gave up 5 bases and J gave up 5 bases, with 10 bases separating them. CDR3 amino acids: CASSPGIDQPQHF. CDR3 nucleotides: TGTGCCAGCAGCCCCGGTATCGATCAGCCCCAGCATTTT.

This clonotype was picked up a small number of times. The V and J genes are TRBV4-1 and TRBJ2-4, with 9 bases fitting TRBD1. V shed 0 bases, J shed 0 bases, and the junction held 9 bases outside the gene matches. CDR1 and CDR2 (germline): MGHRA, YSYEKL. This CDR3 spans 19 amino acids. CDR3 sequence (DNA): TGCGCCAGCAGCCAAGAATCACAGGGGGCTTACGGAGCCAAAAACATTCAGTACTTC. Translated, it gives CASSQESQGAYGAKNIQYF.

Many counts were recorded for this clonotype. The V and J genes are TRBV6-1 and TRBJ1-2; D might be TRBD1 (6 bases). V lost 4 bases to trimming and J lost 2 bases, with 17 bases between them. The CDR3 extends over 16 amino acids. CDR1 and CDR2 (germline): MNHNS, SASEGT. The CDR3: CASSVGALTDNYGYTF. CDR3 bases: TGTGCCAGCAGTGTGGGGGCGCTGACGGACAACTATGGCTACACCTTC.

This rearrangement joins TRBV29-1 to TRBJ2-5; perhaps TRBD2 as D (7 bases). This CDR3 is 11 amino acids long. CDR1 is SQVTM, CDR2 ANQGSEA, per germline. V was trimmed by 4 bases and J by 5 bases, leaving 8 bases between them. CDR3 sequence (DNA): TGCAGCGTTGCGGGGGGCGAGACCCAGTACTTC. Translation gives CSVAGGETQYF. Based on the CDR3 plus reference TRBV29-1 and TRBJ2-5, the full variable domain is SAVISQKPSRDICQRGTSLTIQCQVDSQVTMMFWYRQQPGQSLTLIATANQGSEATYESGFVIDKFPISRPNLTFSTLTVSNMSPEDSSIYLCSVAGGETQYFGPGTRLLVL.

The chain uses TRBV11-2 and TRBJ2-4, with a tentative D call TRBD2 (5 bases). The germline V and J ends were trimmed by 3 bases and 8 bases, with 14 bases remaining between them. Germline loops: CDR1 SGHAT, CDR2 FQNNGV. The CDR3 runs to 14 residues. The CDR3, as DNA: TGTGCCAGCAGCTTGAGACCCAGAGCGGACATTCAGTACTTC. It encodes CASSLRPRADIQYF.

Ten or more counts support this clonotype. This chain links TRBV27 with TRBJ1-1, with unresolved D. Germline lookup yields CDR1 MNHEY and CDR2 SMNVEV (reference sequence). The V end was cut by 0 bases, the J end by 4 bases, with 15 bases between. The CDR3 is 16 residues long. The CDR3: CASSLSSWALGTEAFF. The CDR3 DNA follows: TGTGCCAGCAGTTTATCGTCGTGGGCGTTGGGCACTGAAGCTTTCTTT.

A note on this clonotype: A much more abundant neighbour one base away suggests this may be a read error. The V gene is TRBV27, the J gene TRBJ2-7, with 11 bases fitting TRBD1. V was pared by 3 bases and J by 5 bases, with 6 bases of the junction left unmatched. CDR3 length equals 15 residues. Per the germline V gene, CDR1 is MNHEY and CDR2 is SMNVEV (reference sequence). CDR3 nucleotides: TGTGCCAGCAGTTTCAGGACAGGGGGCCTAAACGAGCAGTACGTC. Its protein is CASSFRTGGLNEQYV.

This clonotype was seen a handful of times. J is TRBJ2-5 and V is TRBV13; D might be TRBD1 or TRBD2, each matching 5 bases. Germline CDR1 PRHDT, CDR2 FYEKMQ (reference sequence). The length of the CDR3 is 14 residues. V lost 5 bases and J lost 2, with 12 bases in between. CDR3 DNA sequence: TGTGCCAGCAGCGTCCGGGGCTCTCAAGAGACCCAGTACTTC. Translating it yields CASSVRGSQETQYF.

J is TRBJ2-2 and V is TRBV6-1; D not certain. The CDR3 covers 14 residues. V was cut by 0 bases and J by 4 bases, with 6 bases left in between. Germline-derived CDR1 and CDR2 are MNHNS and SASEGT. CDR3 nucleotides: TGTGCCAGCAGTGAAGCAGCACTCACCGGGGAGCTGTTTTTT. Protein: CASSEAALTGELFF.